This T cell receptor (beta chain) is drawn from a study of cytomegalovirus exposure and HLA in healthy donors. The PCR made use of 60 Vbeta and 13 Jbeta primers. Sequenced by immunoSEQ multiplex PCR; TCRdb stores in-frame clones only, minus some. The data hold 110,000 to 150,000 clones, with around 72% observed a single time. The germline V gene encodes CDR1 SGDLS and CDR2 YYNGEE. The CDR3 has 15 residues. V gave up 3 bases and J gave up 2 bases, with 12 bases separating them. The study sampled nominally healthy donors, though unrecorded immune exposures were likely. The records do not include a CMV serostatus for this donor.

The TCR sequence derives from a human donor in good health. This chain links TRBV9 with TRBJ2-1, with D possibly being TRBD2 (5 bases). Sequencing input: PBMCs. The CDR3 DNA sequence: TGTGCCAGCAGCGCCGACGGACTTACCTACAATGAGCAGTTCTTC. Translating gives CASSADGLTYNEQFF.